The source of this T cell receptor (beta chain) is a study of T cell repertoires in cytomegalovirus infection. Across the study: Public TCR beta signatures marked donors with CMV infection and the matching HLA.

Germline loops: CDR1 SGHTA, CDR2 FQGTGA. The CDR3 sequence is 19 residues long. Trimming removed 7 bases at V and 0 bases at J, with 25 bases between. TCRdb processed the reads anew with MiXCR; each CDR3 protein has one entry. The data show 500,000 to 600,000 distinct CDR3 sequences, with about 15% seen just once and roughly a quarter held by the top ten. Overall study findings and caveats: CMV carriers having the relevant HLA were flagged by cumulative public TCR beta family frequency. Dominant in the ex vivo response were TCR beta clonotypes restricted by HLA-C and specific for CMV.

This clonotype was picked up many times. Its antigen is still unknown. This receptor was identified in a human donor in good health (CMV status not recorded). Some clones in this sample may be carry-over from other donors' samples. The chain combines TRBV7-3 with TRBJ1-5; D remains ambiguous. Material: CD8+ T cells from PBMCs. The CDR3 DNA reads TGTGCCAGCAACGCGCTCGGCAGCCCCAGGACTGATAGCAATCAGCCCCAGCATTTT. Its protein product is CASNALGSPRTDSNQPQHF.